A selection of T cell receptor beta chains follows, all from one sample in a study of CD8+CD57+ T cells in acquired aplastic anemia. TCRdb re-derived calls from the reads in MiXCR, one entry per CDR3 protein. The sample lists about 98,000 distinct CDR3 sequences, around 68% occurring once. Sequencing used sorted CD4+, CD8+, or CD8+CD57+ T cells (not recorded which) from PBMCs. All receptors come from a human donor with aplastic anemia. The CDR3 runs from the conserved cysteine through the conserved F or W. A D gene is named only where the DNA matches it firmly. Clone size is not always given. Where it is, it says once, few, many or a class for expanded clones.

cdr3_nt	cdr3_aa	clone_size	v_call	d_call	j_call
TGCGCCAGCAGGGACACAGGGTTTAGGGAAGCTTTCTTT	CASRDTGFREAFF	-	TRBV10-1	-	TRBJ1-1
TGTGCCAGCAAGGGTGGGTCCTACGAGCAGTACTTC	CASKGGSYEQYF	once	TRBV3-1	-	TRBJ2-7
TGTGCCATCAGTGGCCCGGGACAGGGGAGCACAGATACGCAGTATTTT	CAISGPGQGSTDTQYF	few	TRBV10-3	TRBD1	TRBJ2-3
TGTGCCAGCAGCGGGACCGCTGCTAACTATGGCTACACCTTC	CASSGTAANYGYTF	-	TRBV11-3	-	TRBJ1-2
TGCGCCAGCAGTGCAAGGGAGACCCTCTACGAGCAGTACTTC	CASSARETLYEQYF	once	TRBV10-1	-	TRBJ2-7
TGTGCCAGCAGCTTAGCAGCGGGTGGGCATTCACCCCTCCACTTT	CASSLAAGGHSPLHF	-	TRBV7-6	-	TRBJ1-6
TGTGCCAGCAGCAGAACAGGGGCTCACACTGAAGCTTTCTTT	CASSRTGAHTEAFF	few	TRBV7-2	TRBD1	TRBJ1-1
TGTGCCACCAGCAGAGATTTTCGTCAGGAGCAGTTCTTC	CATSRDFRQEQFF	-	TRBV15	-	TRBJ2-1
TGCGCCAGCAGCCAAGTGAGAAGATGGCAGGTCATCTCCTACGAGCAGTACTTC	CASSQVRRWQVISYEQYF	-	TRBV4-1	-	TRBJ2-7
TGTGCCAGTAGTCCAGGACTAGCCCACAATGAGCAGTTCTTC	CASSPGLAHNEQFF	-	TRBV19	TRBD2	TRBJ2-1
TGTGCCAGCAGTGAAGGGGGGACAGCGAACACTGAAGCTTTCTTT	CASSEGGTANTEAFF	-	TRBV2	TRBD1	TRBJ1-1
TGTGCCAGCAGGGGACAGGGTATCTCCTACGAGCAGTACTTC	CASRGQGISYEQYF	many	TRBV6-1	TRBD1	TRBJ2-7
TGCAGTGCTGGCAGCCTCATGAACACTGAAGCTTTCTTT	CSAGSLMNTEAFF	few	TRBV20-1	-	TRBJ1-1
TGTGCCAGCAGCTCGACTAGCGGGTCCTACAATGAGCAGTTCTTC	CASSSTSGSYNEQFF	-	TRBV7-3	TRBD2	TRBJ2-1
TGTGCCAGCAGGGGGGGCGGAGGCACTGAAGCTTTCTTT	CASRGGGGTEAFF	-	TRBV7-9	-	TRBJ1-1
TGTGCCACCAGTGATCCACAGAACGGGATCTACGAGCAGTACTTC	CATSDPQNGIYEQYF	-	TRBV24-1	-	TRBJ2-7
TGTGCCAGCAACGAGCTGAGCACAGATACGCAGTATTTT	CASNELSTDTQYF	few	TRBV9	-	TRBJ2-3
TGTGCCACCAGCATTGTCAGCGGGACATCCGATACGCAGTATTTT	CATSIVSGTSDTQYF	-	TRBV15	-	TRBJ2-3
TGTGCCAGCAGCTCGGGACTCAGATACGAGCAGTACTTC	CASSSGLRYEQYF	-	TRBV7-6	-	TRBJ2-7
TGTGCCAGCAGGCGGGACGTGGACGGGGAGCTGTTTTTT	CASRRDVDGELFF	-	TRBV12-3/TRBV12-4	-	TRBJ2-2
TGCAGTGCATCCGGGACTAGCGACTACAATGAGCAGTTCTTC	CSASGTSDYNEQFF	-	TRBV20-1	TRBD2	TRBJ2-1
TGTGCCAGTACTATTTTGGCGGGGGGCACAGATACGCAGTATTTT	CASTILAGGTDTQYF	-	TRBV19	TRBD2	TRBJ2-3
TGTGCCAGCAGCGAGGGACAGAACTCACCCCTCCACTTT	CASSEGQNSPLHF	-	TRBV10-3	TRBD1	TRBJ1-6
TGTGCCAGGCGGACAGGGATCGATCAGCCCCAGCATTTT	CARRTGIDQPQHF	-	TRBV11-3	TRBD1	TRBJ1-5
TGTGCCAGCAGCTTAGCGGGGACCGGGGAGCTGTTTTTT	CASSLAGTGELFF	once	TRBV7-9	-	TRBJ2-2
TGCAGTGCTAGAGATCAGGGGGCGCGAGGCTATGGCTACACCTTC	CSARDQGARGYGYTF	-	TRBV20-1	TRBD1	TRBJ1-2
TGTGCCAGCAGCACAGGACAGTTTAATTCACCCCTCCACTTT	CASSTGQFNSPLHF	-	TRBV5-6	-	TRBJ1-6
TGTGCCAGCAGTGGCTCACACAGATGTAATTCACCCCTCCACTTT	CASSGSHRCNSPLHF	-	TRBV6-4	-	TRBJ1-6
TGTGCCATCAGTGAGACTAGCGGGGGGAAGTCCTACAATGAGCAGTTCTTC	CAISETSGGKSYNEQFF	-	TRBV10-3	TRBD2	TRBJ2-1
TGTGCCAGCGGGGTGGGGCGGGGTCCCCAAACCCAGTACTTC	CASGVGRGPQTQYF	-	TRBV2	-	TRBJ2-5
TGCAGTGCAAGGCAGAGCTCCTACAATGAGCAGTTCTTC	CSARQSSYNEQFF	-	TRBV20-1	-	TRBJ2-1
TGCAGCGCCTGCAAGGGGACTAGCGGGGTGGGGTATGAGCAGTTCTTC	CSACKGTSGVGYEQFF	-	TRBV29-1	TRBD2	TRBJ2-1
TGTGCCAGCAGTGTAGGTACAGATACGCAGTATTTT	CASSVGTDTQYF	-	TRBV2	-	TRBJ2-3
TGTGCCAGCAGCTTAGGAGGGTTCCAAGAGACCCAGTACTTC	CASSLGGFQETQYF	few	TRBV7-6	-	TRBJ2-5
TGTGCCACCAGCAGCTTAGATAGCGGGTTTGCCTACAATGAGCAGTTCTTC	CATSSLDSGFAYNEQFF	-	TRBV15	TRBD2	TRBJ2-1